Listed below are T cell receptor beta chains from one sample, sequenced in a study of T cell repertoires in ileal Crohn's disease. Profiled with immunoSEQ multiplex PCR; TCRdb holds only in-frame clones, not every one. The top ten clones hold around 2.4% of a sample with about 1,200 clones, 95% of them seen once. The sequenced sample consisted of ileal tissue. These receptors were obtained from an adult with Crohn's disease. Both conserved end residues are part of each CDR3. The D gene is left open where the match is weak. Rows give clone size only sometimes, using once, few, many, or a class for an expanded clone.

V	J	D	size	CDR3	DNA
TRBV6-4	TRBJ1-2	TRBD1	once	CASRGQGGGYTF	TGTGCCAGCAGGGGACAGGGCGGAGGCTACACCTTC
TRBV29-1	TRBJ2-7	NA	NA	CSVVEGTDSYEQYF	TGCAGCGTTGTGGAGGGGACAGACTCCTACGAGCAGTACTTC
TRBV19	TRBJ2-3	NA	NA	CASSIPTGTDTQYF	TGTGCCAGTAGTATTCCGACAGGCACAGATACGCAGTATTTT
TRBV9	TRBJ1-2	NA	NA	CASSVVSGANYGYTF	TGTGCCAGCAGCGTAGTATCGGGGGCTAACTATGGCTACACCTTC
TRBV10-2	TRBJ1-3	NA	NA	CASRQGTSGNTIYF	TGCGCCAGCAGGCAGGGGACCTCTGGAAACACCATATATTTT
TRBV10-3	TRBJ2-3	TRBD2	NA	CAISEGVAGGRSTQYF	TGTGCCATCAGTGAGGGAGTAGCGGGGGGGCGTTCCACGCAGTATTTT
TRBV7-9	TRBJ1-2	NA	NA	CASSPRGTLYGYTF	TGTGCCAGCAGCCCACGGGGGACTCTATATGGCTACACCTTC
TRBV7-2	TRBJ1-2	NA	NA	CASSLGRAHGYTF	TGTGCCAGCAGCTTGGGCAGGGCTCATGGCTACACCTTC
TRBV5-4	TRBJ2-7	TRBD1	NA	CASSLETGDEQYF	TGTGCCAGCAGCTTGGAGACAGGGGACGAGCAGTACTTC
TRBV30	TRBJ2-5	TRBD1	NA	CAWSVTGTGVETQYF	TGTGCCTGGAGTGTAACCGGGACAGGGGTTGAGACCCAGTACTTC